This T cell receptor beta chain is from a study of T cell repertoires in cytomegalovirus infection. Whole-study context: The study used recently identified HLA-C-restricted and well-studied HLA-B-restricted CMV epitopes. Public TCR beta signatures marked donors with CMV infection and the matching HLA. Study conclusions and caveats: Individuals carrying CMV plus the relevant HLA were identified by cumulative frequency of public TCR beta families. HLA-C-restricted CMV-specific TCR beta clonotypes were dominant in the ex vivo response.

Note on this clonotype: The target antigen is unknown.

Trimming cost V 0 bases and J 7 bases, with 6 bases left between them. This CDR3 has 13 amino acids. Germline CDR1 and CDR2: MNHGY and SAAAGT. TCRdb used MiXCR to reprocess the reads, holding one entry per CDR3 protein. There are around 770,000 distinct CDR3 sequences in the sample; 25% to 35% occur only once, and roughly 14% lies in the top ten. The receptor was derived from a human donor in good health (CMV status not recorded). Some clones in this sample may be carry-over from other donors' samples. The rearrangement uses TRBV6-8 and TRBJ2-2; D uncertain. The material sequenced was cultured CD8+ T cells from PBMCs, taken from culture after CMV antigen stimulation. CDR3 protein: CASSYSPFGELFF. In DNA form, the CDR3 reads TGTGCCAGCAGTTACTCACCGTTCGGGGAGCTGTTTTTT.